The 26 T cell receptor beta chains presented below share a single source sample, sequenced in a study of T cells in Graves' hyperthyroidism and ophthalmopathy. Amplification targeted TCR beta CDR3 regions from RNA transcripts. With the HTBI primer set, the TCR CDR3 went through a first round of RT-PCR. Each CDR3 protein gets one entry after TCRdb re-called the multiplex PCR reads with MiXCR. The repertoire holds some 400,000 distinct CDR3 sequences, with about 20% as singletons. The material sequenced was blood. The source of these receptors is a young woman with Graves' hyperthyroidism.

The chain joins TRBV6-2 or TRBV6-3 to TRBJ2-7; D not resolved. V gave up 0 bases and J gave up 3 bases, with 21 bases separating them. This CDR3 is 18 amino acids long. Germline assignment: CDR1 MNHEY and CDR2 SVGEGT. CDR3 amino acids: CASSYSSDELKRIYEQYF. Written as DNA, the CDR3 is TGTGCCAGCAGTTACTCGTCTGATGAACTTAAACGAATCTACGAGCAGTACTTC.

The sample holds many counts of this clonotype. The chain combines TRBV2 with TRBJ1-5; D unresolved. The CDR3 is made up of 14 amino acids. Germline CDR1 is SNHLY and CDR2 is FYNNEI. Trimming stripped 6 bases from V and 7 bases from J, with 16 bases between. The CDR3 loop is CASRVGVPGQPQHF. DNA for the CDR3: TGTGCCAGCAGAGTCGGTGTCCCTGGGCAGCCCCAGCATTTT.

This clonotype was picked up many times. The DNA for the CDR3 is TGCAGTGCTAGAGTTTCAGGGCTCTCCTACGAGCAGTACTTC. Residues: CSARVSGLSYEQYF. This chain joins TRBV20-1 and TRBJ2-7; perhaps TRBD1 as D (5 bases). CDR1 and CDR2 from the germline V gene are DFQATT and SNEGSKA (reference sequence). Trimming removed 1 base from V and 0 bases from J, with 10 bases in between. The CDR3 covers 14 residues.

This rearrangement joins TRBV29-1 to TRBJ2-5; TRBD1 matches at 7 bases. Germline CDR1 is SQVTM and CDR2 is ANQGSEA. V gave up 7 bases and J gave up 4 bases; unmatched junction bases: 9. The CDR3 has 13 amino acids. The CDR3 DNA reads TGCAGCGGAACTGGGGCAGGGGGAGAGACCCAGTACTTC. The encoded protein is CSGTGAGGETQYF.

The CDR3 region has the DNA TGCGCCAGCAGCCAAGTCAGGGAAAGCAATCAGCCCCAGCATTTT. Amino acid sequence: CASSQVRESNQPQHF. J is TRBJ1-5 and V is TRBV4-1; tentative D call: TRBD1 (5 bases). V was clipped by 1 base and J by 1 base, with 8 bases between them. CDR3 length equals 15 residues. The germline CDR1 and CDR2 sequences are MGHRA and YSYEKL.

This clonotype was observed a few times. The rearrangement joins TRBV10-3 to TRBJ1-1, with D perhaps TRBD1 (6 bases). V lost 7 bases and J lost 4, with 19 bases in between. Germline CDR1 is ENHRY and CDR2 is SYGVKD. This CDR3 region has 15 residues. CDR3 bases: TGTGCCATCACGGGTGACGGGGGGGCCGGCACTGAAGCTTTCTTT. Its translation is CAITGDGGAGTEAFF.

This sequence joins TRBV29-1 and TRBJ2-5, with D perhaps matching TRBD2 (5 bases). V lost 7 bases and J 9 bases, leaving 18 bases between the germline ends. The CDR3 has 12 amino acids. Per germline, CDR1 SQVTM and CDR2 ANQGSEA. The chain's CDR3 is CSAVGFLEAQYF. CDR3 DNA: TGCAGCGCCGTGGGATTCTTGGAGGCCCAGTACTTC.

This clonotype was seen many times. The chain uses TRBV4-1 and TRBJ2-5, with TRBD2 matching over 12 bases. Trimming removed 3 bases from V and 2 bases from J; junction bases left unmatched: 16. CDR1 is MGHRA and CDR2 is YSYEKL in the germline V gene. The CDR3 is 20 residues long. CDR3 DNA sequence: TGCGCCAGCAGCCACCCAGGGCTGCTAGCGGGGGGGCCGGGGCAAGAGACCCAGTACTTC. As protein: CASSHPGLLAGGPGQETQYF.

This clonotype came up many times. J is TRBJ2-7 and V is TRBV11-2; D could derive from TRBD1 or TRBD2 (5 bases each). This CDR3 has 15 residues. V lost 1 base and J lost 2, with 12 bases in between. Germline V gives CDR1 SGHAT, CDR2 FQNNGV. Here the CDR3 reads CASSLGRDPAYEQYF. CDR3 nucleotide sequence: TGTGCCAGCAGCTTAGGCCGGGACCCGGCCTACGAGCAGTACTTC. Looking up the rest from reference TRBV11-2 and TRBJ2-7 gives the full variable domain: EAGVAQSPRYKIIEKRQSVAFWCNPISGHATLYWYQQILGQGPKLLIQFQNNGVVDDSQLPKDRFSAERLKGVDSTLKIQPAKLEDSAVYLCASSLGRDPAYEQYFGPGTRLTVT.

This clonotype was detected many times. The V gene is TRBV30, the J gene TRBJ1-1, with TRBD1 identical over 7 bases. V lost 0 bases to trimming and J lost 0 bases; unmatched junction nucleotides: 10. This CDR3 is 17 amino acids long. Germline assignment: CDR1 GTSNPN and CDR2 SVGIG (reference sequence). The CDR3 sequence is CAWSVQGRRYMNTEAFF. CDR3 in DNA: TGTGCCTGGAGTGTACAGGGGAGACGGTACATGAACACTGAAGCTTTCTTT.

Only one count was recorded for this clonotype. CDR3 DNA: TGTGCCAGCAGTAACCGGGCCCTCCCCGGGGCCAACGTCCTGACTTTC. It yields the protein CASSNRALPGANVLTF. This chain joins TRBV6-2 or TRBV6-3 and TRBJ2-6; D gene uncertain. CDR1 and CDR2 (germline): MNHEY, SVGEGT. Trimming removed 5 bases from V and 4 bases from J, with 15 bases in between. The CDR3 spans 16 residues.

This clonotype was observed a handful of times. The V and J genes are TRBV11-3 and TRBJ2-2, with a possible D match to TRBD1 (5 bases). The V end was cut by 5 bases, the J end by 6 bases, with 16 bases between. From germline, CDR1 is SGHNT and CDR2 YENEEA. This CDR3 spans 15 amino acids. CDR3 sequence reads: CASSLSGAIAGELFF. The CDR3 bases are TGTGCCAGCAGCCTCAGTGGGGCCATAGCCGGGGAGCTGTTTTTT.

The CDR3 DNA is TGTGCCAGCAGTCACCCCCTGACCACAGGGCACTATGGCTACACCTTC. Residues: CASSHPLTTGHYGYTF. The chain carries TRBV12-3 or TRBV12-4 and TRBJ1-2; weak D call: TRBD1 (6 bases). The V end lost 5 bases, the J end lost 3 bases, and 19 bases lay between the germline ends. The CDR3 sequence is 16 residues long.

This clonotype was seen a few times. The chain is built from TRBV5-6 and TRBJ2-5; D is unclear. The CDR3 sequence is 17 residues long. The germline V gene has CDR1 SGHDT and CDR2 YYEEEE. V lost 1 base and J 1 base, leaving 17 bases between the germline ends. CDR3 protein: CASSLYLDRYFQETQYF. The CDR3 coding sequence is TGTGCCAGCAGCTTGTACCTGGATCGGTATTTCCAAGAGACCCAGTACTTC.

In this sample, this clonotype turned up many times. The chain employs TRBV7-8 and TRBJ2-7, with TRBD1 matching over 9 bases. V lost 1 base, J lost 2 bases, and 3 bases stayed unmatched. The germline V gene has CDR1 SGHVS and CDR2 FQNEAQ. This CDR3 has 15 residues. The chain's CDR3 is CASSLDRGRAYEQYF. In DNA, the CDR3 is TGTGCCAGCAGCTTAGACAGGGGGCGCGCCTACGAGCAGTACTTC.

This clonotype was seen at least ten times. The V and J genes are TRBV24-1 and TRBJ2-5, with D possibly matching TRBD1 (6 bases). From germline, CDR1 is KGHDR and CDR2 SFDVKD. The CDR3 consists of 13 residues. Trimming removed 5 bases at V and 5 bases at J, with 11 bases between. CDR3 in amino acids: CATSVTGRETQYF. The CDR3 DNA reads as TGTGCCACCAGTGTAACAGGGCGGGAGACCCAGTACTTC.

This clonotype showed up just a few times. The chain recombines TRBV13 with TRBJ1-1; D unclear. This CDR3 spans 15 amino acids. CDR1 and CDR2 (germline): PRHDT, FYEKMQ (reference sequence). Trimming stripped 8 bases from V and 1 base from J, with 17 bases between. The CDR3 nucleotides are TGTGCCAGCGGAGTGGGTAGACTTACGAACACTGAAGCTTTCTTT. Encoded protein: CASGVGRLTNTEAFF.

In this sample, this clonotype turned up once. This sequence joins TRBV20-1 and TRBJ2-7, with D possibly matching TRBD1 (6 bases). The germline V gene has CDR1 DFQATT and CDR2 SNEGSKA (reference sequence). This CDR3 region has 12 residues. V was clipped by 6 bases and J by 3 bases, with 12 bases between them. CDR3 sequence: CSATDRNYEQYF. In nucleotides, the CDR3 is TGCAGTGCAACTGACAGGAACTACGAGCAGTACTTC.

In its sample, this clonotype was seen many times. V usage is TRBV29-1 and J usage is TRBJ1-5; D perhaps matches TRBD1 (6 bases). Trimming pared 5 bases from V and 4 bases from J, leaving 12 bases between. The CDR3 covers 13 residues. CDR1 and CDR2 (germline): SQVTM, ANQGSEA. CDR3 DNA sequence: TGCAGCGTTCGACAGGACGCGAATCAGCCCCAGCATTTT. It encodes CSVRQDANQPQHF.

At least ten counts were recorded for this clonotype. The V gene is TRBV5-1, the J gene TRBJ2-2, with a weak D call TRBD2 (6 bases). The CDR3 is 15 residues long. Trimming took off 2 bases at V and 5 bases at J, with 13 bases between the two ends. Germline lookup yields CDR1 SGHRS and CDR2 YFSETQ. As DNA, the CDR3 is TGCGCCAGCAGCTTTAACCTACGGGGGACCGGGGAGCTGTTTTTT. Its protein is CASSFNLRGTGELFF.

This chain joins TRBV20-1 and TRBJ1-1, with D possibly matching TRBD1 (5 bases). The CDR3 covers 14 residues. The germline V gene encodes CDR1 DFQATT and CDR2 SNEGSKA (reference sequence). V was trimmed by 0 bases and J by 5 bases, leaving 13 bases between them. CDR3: CSARDFKGSTEAFF. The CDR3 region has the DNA TGCAGTGCTAGAGATTTTAAGGGGAGTACTGAAGCTTTCTTT.

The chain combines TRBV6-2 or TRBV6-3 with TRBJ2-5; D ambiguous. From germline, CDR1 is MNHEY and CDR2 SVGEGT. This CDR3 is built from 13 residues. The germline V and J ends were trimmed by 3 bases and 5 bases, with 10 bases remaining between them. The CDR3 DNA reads TGTGCCAGCAGTTATGGCAGGATGGAGACCCAGTACTTC. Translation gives CASSYGRMETQYF.

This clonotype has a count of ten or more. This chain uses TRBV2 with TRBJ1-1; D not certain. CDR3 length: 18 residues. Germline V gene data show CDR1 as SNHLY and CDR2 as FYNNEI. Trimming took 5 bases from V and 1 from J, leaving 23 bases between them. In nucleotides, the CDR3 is TGTGCCAGCAGTATCTATGCCCGCCTGGGGTTAACGAACACTGAAGCTTTCTTT. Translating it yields CASSIYARLGLTNTEAFF.

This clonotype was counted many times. The CDR3, as DNA: TGTGCCAGCAGCATAGGACAGGGTGCGTTCGGGGCTTTCTTT. Translated, it gives CASSIGQGAFGAFF. The V and J genes are TRBV9 and TRBJ1-1; 8 bases line up with TRBD1. The CDR3 is 14 residues long. Germline lookup yields CDR1 SGDLS and CDR2 YYNGEE. V gave up 4 bases and J gave up 11 bases; unmatched junction bases: 13.

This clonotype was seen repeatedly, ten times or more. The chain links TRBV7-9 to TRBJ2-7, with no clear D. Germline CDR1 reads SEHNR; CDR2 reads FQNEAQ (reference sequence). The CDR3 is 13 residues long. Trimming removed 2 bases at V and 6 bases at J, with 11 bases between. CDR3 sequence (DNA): TGTGCCAGCAGCTTATCCTCAGATGGCGAGCAGTACTTC. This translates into CASSLSSDGEQYF.

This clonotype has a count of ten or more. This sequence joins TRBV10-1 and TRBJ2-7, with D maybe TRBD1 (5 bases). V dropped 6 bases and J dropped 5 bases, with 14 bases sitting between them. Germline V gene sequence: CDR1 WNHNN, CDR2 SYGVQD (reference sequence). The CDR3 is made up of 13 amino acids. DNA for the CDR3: TGCGCCAGCAGGCCCAGGGTATACGACGAGCAGTACTTC. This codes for CASRPRVYDEQYF.